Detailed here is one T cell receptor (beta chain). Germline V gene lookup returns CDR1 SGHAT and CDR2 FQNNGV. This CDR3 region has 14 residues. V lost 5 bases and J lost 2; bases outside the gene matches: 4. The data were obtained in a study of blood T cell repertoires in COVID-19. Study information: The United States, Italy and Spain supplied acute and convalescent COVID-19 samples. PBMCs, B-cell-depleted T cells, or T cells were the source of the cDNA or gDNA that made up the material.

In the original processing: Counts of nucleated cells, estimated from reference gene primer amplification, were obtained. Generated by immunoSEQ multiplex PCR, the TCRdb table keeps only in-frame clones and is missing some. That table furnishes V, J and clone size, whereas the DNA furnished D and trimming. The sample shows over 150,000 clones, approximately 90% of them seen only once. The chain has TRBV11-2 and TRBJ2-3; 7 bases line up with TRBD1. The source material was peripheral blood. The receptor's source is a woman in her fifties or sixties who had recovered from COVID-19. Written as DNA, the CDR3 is TGTGCCAGCAGCCCGGGACAGTACACAGATACGCAGTATTTT. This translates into CASSPGQYTDTQYF.